This TCR beta chain was profiled in a study of T-cell memory formation after mild COVID-19. Study findings and constraints: Several responding clones turned up in pre-infection memory, indicating that cross-reactive memory may have taken part. Nothing confirmed that second-wave clones peaking on day 37 were specific for SARS-CoV-2.

In regard to this clonotype: Its antigen is not identified.

The CDR3 is made up of 12 amino acids. CDR1 PRHDT and CDR2 FYEKMQ come from the germline V gene (reference sequence). Trimming left V 5 bases short and J 5 bases short, with 8 bases between. From the 5' RACE reads, TCRdb called clonotypes with MiXCR, one entry per CDR3 protein. This sample has about 360,000 distinct CDR3 sequences; approximately 15% occur once, and the top ten carry 20% to 25%. This TCR came from a man in his late teens or twenties who had mild COVID-19 (a few samples of this study predate the infection). Cell type and time point are not known. The chain joins TRBV13 to TRBJ2-3; D may be TRBD1 (5 bases). Sample: PBMCs or a T cell subset sorted from them (not recorded which). The CDR3 coding sequence is TGTGCCAGCAGCGGACATCAAGATACGCAGTATTTT. It yields the protein CASSGHQDTQYF.